These T cell receptor beta chains were read from a single sample in a study of blood T cell repertoires in COVID-19. Here immunoSEQ multiplex PCR was the method, and the copy in TCRdb shows in-frame clones only, minus some. The sample contains some 76,000 clones, around 89% of which appear only once. The source material was peripheral blood. The receptors were gathered from a man in his sixties with acute or convalescent COVID-19. CDR3s include the opening cysteine and the closing phenylalanine or tryptophan. A D gene is named only where the DNA matches it firmly. Clone size is stated in some rows and not others, as once, few, many or a class when expanded.

cdr3_nt cdr3_aa clone_size j_call d_call v_call
TGTGCCAGCAGTGAACGTAGGGGGCATGGCGGGGAGCTGTTTTTT CASSERRGHGGELFF - TRBJ2-2 TRBD1 TRBV6-1
TGTGCCAGCAGTTACTTCGGGACAGGGCTAAACTATGGCTACACCTTC CASSYFGTGLNYGYTF - TRBJ1-2 TRBD1 TRBV6-5
TGTGCCAGCAGCCGGACAGGCGCTAACTATGGCTACACCTTC CASSRTGANYGYTF - TRBJ1-2 TRBD1 TRBV5-4
TGCAGTGCTAGTTGGTCAGAAGAGACCCAGTACTTC CSASWSEETQYF - TRBJ2-5 - TRBV20-1
TGTGCCAGCACCTGGGGGGGAAGCACTGAAGCTTTCTTT CASTWGGSTEAFF - TRBJ1-1 - TRBV2
TGTGCCAGCTCACAACCCGGCCAGGGCCCATACGAGCAGTACTTC CASSQPGQGPYEQYF - TRBJ2-7 - TRBV18
TGTGCCAGCAGTGAAGGGGCTAGCGGGGGGGCCATTTACAATGAGCAGTTCTTC CASSEGASGGAIYNEQFF - TRBJ2-1 TRBD2 TRBV2
TGTGCCAGCAGCGCGGGACAGGCGTTTGATGGCTACACCTTC CASSAGQAFDGYTF - TRBJ1-2 TRBD1 TRBV9
TGTGCCAGCAGCCGGGTTGGAGCGAGCAATGAGCAGTTCTTC CASSRVGASNEQFF - TRBJ2-1 - TRBV3-1/TRBV3-2
TGTGCCACCAGCAGAGATGCAGGGAGGAAGGGGGAGCTGTTTTTT CATSRDAGRKGELFF once TRBJ2-2 - TRBV15
TGTGCCACCAGTGATAAGGACAGGGTAGGCGGGGAGCTGTTTTTT CATSDKDRVGGELFF - TRBJ2-2 TRBD1 TRBV24-1
TGCGCCAGCAGCTTCAGGGTCCCCCCCTACGAGCAGTACTTC CASSFRVPPYEQYF - TRBJ2-7 - TRBV5-1
TGTGCCAGCAGCCAAGAGGCAGGGGGCCTGAACAATGAGCAGTTCTTC CASSQEAGGLNNEQFF - TRBJ2-1 TRBD1 TRBV4-2
TGTGCCAGCAGCCAAATGTTTAACCAGGGGGATACGCAGTATTTT CASSQMFNQGDTQYF - TRBJ2-3 - TRBV5-8
TGTGCCAGCAGCCTAGGACAGGGGTCCTACGAGCAGTACTTC CASSLGQGSYEQYF - TRBJ2-7 - TRBV21-1
TGTGCCAGCAGCTTGGATAATCTGTCCTATGGCTACACCTTC CASSLDNLSYGYTF few TRBJ1-2 - TRBV5-4
TGCAGCGTTGTATACAGTAGCACAGATACGCAGTATTTT CSVVYSSTDTQYF - TRBJ2-3 - TRBV29-1
TGTGCCAGCAGCTTGGCCGGGCAGGGTAGGGCTTTCTTT CASSLAGQGRAFF - TRBJ1-1 - TRBV5-5
TGTGCCAGCAGCTTAGATCGAACTAGCGGGGGAAAGACCCAGTACTTC CASSLDRTSGGKTQYF once TRBJ2-5 TRBD2 TRBV11-2
TGCGCCAGCAGCTTGCTTCCAGGACAGGGCGCGTCGAACACCGGGGAGCTGTTTTTT CASSLLPGQGASNTGELFF - TRBJ2-2 TRBD1 TRBV5-1
TGTGCCAGCAGCGTAGAAGGGGGCTCATGGAATGAGCAGTTCTTC CASSVEGGSWNEQFF - TRBJ2-1 TRBD1 TRBV9
TGTGCCAGCAGCACTACGGGAGGGAGCGGGAGGTTCTCCTACAATGAGCAGTTCTTC CASSTTGGSGRFSYNEQFF - TRBJ2-1 TRBD2 TRBV6-2/TRBV6-3
TGTGCCAGCAGCTTAGGGCCGGGGGTGGAAAACGAGCAGTACTTC CASSLGPGVENEQYF few TRBJ2-7 - TRBV7-9
TGCGCCAGCAGCCCCCGGGGAGGTCATAGCAATCAGCCCCAGCATTTT CASSPRGGHSNQPQHF - TRBJ1-5 - TRBV5-1
TGTGCCATCAGTGAGAACAGCTTGTATGGCTACACCTTC CAISENSLYGYTF - TRBJ1-2 - TRBV10-3
TGTGCCAGCAGTCATGGACTAGCGGGAAGGTACGAGCAGTACTTC CASSHGLAGRYEQYF - TRBJ2-7 TRBD2 TRBV27
TGTGCCAGCAGCTTACCAGGGGGAAACACCATATATTTT CASSLPGGNTIYF - TRBJ1-3 - TRBV11-3
TGTGCCAGCAGTACCACTACTAGCGCGGAGGGTAATGAGCAGTTCTTC CASSTTTSAEGNEQFF - TRBJ2-1 TRBD2 TRBV6-2/TRBV6-3
TGTGCCAGCAGCTTGGGGCAGGCAGCCGCTGGCTACACCTTC CASSLGQAAAGYTF - TRBJ1-2 - TRBV5-6
TGTGCCAGCAGTAGTGCGCGCGGGGGTACGCACAATGAGCAGTTCTTC CASSSARGGTHNEQFF - TRBJ2-1 TRBD2 TRBV3-1/TRBV3-2
TGTGCCAGCAGCAACAGGGTCAACGAGCAGTACTTC CASSNRVNEQYF - TRBJ2-7 - TRBV3-1/TRBV3-2
TGTGCCAGCAGTGAAGCTCAGCTCTCGGGGCCCCAGCATTTT CASSEAQLSGPQHF - TRBJ1-5 - TRBV6-1
TGCGCCAGCAGCTTGATGGCAGGGGGCGCTAGGTACATTCAGTACTTC CASSLMAGGARYIQYF - TRBJ2-4 TRBD1 TRBV5-1